These T cell receptor beta chains were read from a single sample in a study of T-cell memory formation after mild COVID-19. TCRdb called the 5' RACE reads again in MiXCR, with one record for every CDR3 protein. The profile covers some 300,000 distinct CDR3 sequences, with 15% to 20% appearing a single time and more than 20% taken by the ten largest. Sequenced input: PBMCs or a T cell subset sorted from them (not recorded which). The receptors here all came from a man younger than 30 who had mild COVID-19 (a few samples of this study predate the infection). Cell type and time point are not known. Both conserved end residues are part of each CDR3. D genes are given only for firm matches.

V gene,D gene,J gene,CDR3 protein
TRBV4-3,TRBD1,TRBJ1-1,CASSQEPGGQGAFF
TRBV27,.,TRBJ1-1,CASSVLGGNTEAFF
TRBV5-1,TRBD1,TRBJ1-1,CASSLRAGGRRTEAFF
TRBV6-5,.,TRBJ2-3,CASSYSWDPTDTQYF
TRBV18,.,TRBJ2-5,CASSPYQETQYF
TRBV6-2/TRBV6-3,TRBD1,TRBJ2-1,CASSYPTGQLYNEQFF
TRBV6-5,.,TRBJ1-5,CASRQGISQPQHF
TRBV5-1,.,TRBJ1-1,CASSPNHGGTEAFF
TRBV10-3,.,TRBJ2-5,CAISESDRPETQYF
TRBV7-6,.,TRBJ1-1,CASSLWGAPTEAFF
TRBV7-9,.,TRBJ2-1,CASSLARSGNEQFF
TRBV5-1,TRBD2,TRBJ2-1,CATAIELYSGNEQFF
TRBV11-2,.,TRBJ2-5,CASSNRAQGGTQYF
TRBV12-3/TRBV12-4,TRBD1,TRBJ1-1,CASSDYDRGEEAFF
TRBV19,.,TRBJ1-6,CASSMGSSYNSPLHF
TRBV5-5,.,TRBJ1-4,CASSLASLNEKLFF
TRBV30,.,TRBJ2-4,CASTGVLAKNIQYF
TRBV5-1,.,TRBJ1-1,CASSFGDDPPREAFF
TRBV7-2,.,TRBJ2-6,CASSFWAISGANVLTF
TRBV4-3,TRBD1,TRBJ1-5,CASSQRSGTGTQPQHF